This entry features one T cell receptor beta chain sequence. This clone has a single count. What antigen it recognizes has not been identified. Base-call qualities are not available, and no considerably larger clone is one nucleotide away. These data belong to a study of T cells in localized non-small cell lung cancer (TCRdb year 2020). Looking at the study overall: Comparing tumors with uninvolved tumor-adjacent lungs, the study looked at the T cell repertoires of hundreds of patients with early-stage NSCLC. Of the NSCLC patients, about 130 were male and roughly 110 were female, and the mean age was around 66 years. The cohort consisted of around 250 treatment-naive NSCLC patients whose localized lung tumors had been resected.

The immunoSEQ Assay was used to sequence TCR beta CDR3 regions from DNA. Per the original workflow: To compute T cell density, TCR beta template counts were normalized to usable DNA, which was estimated by amplifying housekeeping genes. The preseqR package was used to estimate richness by extrapolating to 400,000 templates for PBMC samples and to 120,000 templates for tissue samples. Clonality was defined as one minus Pielou's evenness. Tissue-enriched TCRs were identified through differential abundance testing performed on productive amino-acid clonotypes, with a minimum total count of 5 and an alpha of 0.1. The Jaccard Index and the Morisita Overlap Index were used to measure repertoire overlap between compartments. TCR beta CDR3s were clustered by GLIPH together with public tetramer-defined viral CDR3s, and at least three viral sequences plus V-gene enrichment were required for viral motifs. TCRdb mirrors the immuneACCESS table, restricted to in-frame sequences. Some clones are absent from its copies; in checked studies, under half trace to an unresolved V gene, and the reason for the others is unknown. V, J and clone size are taken as reported in that table, and D and trimming were inferred from the DNA itself. In this sample the table shows 25,000 to 35,000 clones, 80% to 95% of which occur a single time. The ten largest clones add up to roughly 2.1% of the sample.

The junction carries 7 bases between V and J, which are trimmed by 3 bases and 4 bases respectively. The germline V gene supplies CDR1 SGHTA and CDR2 FQGNSA. The CDR3 contains 12 residues, cysteine and phenylalanine counted. The only DNA kept is the CDR3, 36 bases in frame from the first base. General study outcomes and caveats: Because the study design was exploratory, TCR variables were selected using unadjusted p-values without false-discovery rate correction. Because multi-region tumor sequencing was not performed, intratumor heterogeneity could not be ruled out. The highest T cell clonality was observed in uninvolved tumor-adjacent lung, where clonality exceeded that of tumor, suggesting that antigenic responses were more focused in uninvolved tumor-adjacent lung. Of the top 100 tumor clones, a median of roughly 56 were detected in paired uninvolved adjacent lung; approximately 30 were also among that lung's top 100. Longer overall survival was associated with higher T cell density in blood, whereas shorter survival was associated with higher clonality in adjacent lung.

At diagnosis, tumor, uninvolved tumor-adjacent lung and peripheral blood were collected and then preserved as a mix of FFPE and fresh-frozen material. For TCR repertoire profiling, the blood samples were analyzed as peripheral blood mononuclear cells. This specimen consisted of peripheral blood, obtained before any cancer treatment. The chain couples TRBV7-2 to TRBJ2-7; the D gene is perhaps TRBD2, on 6 matching bases. The receptor was derived from an older female donor with stage I lung adenocarcinoma. The CDR3 reads CASSLTRYEQYF. The DNA reads TGTGCCAGCAGCTTGACTAGATACGAGCAGTACTTC. Joined to the reference TRBV7-2 and TRBJ2-7 proteins, this CDR3 gives the full variable domain: GAGVSQSPSNKVTEKGKDVELRCDPISGHTALYWYRQSLGQGLEFLIYFQGNSAPDKSGLPSDRFSAERTGGSVSTLTIQRTQQEDSAVYLCASSLTRYEQYFGPGTRLTVT.